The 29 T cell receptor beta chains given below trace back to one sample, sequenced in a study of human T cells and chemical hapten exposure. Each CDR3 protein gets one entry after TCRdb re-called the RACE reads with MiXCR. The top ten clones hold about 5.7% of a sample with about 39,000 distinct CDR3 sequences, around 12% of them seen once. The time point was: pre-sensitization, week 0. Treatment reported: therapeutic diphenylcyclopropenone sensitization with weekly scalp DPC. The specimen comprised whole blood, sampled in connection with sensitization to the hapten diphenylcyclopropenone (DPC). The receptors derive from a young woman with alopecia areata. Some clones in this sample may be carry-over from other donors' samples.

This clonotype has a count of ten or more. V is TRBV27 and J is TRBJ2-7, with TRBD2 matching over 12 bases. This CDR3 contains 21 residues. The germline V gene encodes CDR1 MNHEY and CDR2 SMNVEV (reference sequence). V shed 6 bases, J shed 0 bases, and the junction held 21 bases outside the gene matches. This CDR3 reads CASRIRLSRLAGVPHSYEQYF. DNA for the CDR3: TGTGCCAGCAGGATTCGTCTGTCGAGACTAGCGGGAGTTCCTCACTCCTACGAGCAGTACTTC.

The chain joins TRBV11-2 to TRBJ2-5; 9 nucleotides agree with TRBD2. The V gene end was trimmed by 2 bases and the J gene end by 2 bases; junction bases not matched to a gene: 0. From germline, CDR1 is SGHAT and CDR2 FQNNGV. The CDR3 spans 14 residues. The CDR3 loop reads CASSLLAGQETQYF. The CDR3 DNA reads TGTGCCAGCAGCTTACTAGCGGGACAAGAGACCCAGTACTTC. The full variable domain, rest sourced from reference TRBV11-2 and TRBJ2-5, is EAGVAQSPRYKIIEKRQSVAFWCNPISGHATLYWYQQILGQGPKLLIQFQNNGVVDDSQLPKDRFSAERLKGVDSTLKIQPAKLEDSAVYLCASSLLAGQETQYFGPGTRLLVL.

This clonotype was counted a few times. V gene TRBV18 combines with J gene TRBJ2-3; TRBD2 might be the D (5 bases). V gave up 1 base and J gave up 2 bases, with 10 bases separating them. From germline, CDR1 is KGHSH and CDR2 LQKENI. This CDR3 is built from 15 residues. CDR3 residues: CASSPRGRSTDTQYF. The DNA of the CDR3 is TGTGCCAGCTCACCACGAGGGCGGTCCACAGATACGCAGTATTTT.

The CDR3 region has the DNA TGTGCCAGCAGCCCAGGGAGGGCCCTCGCAGATACGCAGTATTTT. Translated, it gives CASSPGRALADTQYF. V gene TRBV11-1 combines with J gene TRBJ2-3; 7 positions match TRBD2. J gave up 4 bases and V 5 bases, and 9 bases lay outside the gene matches. Germline V CDR1 and CDR2: SGHAT, FQDESV (reference sequence). The CDR3 covers 15 residues.

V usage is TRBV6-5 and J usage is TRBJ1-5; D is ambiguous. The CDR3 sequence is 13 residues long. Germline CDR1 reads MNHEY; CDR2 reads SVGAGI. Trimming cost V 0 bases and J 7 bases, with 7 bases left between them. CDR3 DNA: TGTGCCAGCAGTTACTCGGAGGAGCAGCCCCAGCATTTT. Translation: CASSYSEEQPQHF.

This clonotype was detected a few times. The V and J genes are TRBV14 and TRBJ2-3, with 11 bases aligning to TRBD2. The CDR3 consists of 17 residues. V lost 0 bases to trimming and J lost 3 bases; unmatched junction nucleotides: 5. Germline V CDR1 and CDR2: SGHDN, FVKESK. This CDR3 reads CASSQDSTSGMTDTQYF. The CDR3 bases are TGTGCCAGCAGCCAAGATTCGACTAGCGGGATGACAGATACGCAGTATTTT.

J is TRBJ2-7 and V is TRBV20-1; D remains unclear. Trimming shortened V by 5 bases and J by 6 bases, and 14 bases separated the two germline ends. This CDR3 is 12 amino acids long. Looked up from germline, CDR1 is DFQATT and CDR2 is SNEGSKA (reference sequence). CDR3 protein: CSARALTGEQYF. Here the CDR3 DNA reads TGCAGTGCTCGGGCCCTTACGGGCGAGCAGTACTTC.

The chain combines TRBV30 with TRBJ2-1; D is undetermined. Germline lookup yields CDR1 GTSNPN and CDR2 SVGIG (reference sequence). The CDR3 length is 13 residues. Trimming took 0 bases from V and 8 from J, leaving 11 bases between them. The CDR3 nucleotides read TGTGCCTGGAGTGTATTACCCGGGCATGAGCAGTTCTTC. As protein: CAWSVLPGHEQFF.

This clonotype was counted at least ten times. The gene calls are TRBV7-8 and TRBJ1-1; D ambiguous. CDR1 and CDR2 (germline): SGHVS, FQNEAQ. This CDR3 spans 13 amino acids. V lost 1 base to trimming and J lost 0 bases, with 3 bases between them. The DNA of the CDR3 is TGTGCCAGCAGCTTAGACGTGAACACTGAAGCTTTCTTT. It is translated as CASSLDVNTEAFF.

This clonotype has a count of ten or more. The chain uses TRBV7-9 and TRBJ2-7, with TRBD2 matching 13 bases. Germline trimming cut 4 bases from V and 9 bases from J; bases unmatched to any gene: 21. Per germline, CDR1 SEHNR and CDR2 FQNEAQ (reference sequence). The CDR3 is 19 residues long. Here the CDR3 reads CASSSRTSGSVLVMSGQYF. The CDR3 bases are TGTGCCAGCAGCTCGAGGACTAGCGGGAGTGTTTTGGTGATGTCGGGGCAGTACTTC.

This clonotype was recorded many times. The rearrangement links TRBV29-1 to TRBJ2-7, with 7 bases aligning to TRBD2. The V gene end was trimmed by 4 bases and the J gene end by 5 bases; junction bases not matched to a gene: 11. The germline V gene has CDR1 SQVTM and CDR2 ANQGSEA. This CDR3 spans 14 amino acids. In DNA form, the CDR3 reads TGCAGCGTTGTATGGGACTACATCGAGCACGAGCAGTACTTC. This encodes CSVVWDYIEHEQYF.

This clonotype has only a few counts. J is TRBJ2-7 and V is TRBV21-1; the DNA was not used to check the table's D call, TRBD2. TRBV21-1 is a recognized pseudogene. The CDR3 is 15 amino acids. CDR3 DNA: TGTGCCAGCAGCAAACCCTGGGCGGGAGGGCCGGTGCAGTACTTC. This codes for CASSKPWAGGPVQYF.

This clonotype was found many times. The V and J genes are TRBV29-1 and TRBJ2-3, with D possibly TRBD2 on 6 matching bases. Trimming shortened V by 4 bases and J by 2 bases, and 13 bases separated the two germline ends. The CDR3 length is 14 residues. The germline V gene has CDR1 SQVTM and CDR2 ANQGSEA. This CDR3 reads CSVVTGLDTDTQYF. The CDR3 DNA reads TGCAGCGTTGTTACGGGACTCGACACAGATACGCAGTATTTT.

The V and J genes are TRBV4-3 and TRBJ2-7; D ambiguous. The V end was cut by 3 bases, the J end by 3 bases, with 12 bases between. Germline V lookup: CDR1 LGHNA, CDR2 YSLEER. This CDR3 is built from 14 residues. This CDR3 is CASSHIGISYEQYF. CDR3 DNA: TGCGCCAGCAGCCATATAGGGATCAGCTACGAGCAGTACTTC.

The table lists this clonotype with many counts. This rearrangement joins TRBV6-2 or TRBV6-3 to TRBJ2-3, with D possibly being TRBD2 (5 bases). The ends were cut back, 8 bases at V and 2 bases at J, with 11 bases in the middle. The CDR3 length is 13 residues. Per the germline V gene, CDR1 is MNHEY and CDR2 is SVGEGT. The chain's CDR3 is CASQTGDTDTQYF. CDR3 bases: TGTGCCAGCCAGACCGGGGACACAGATACGCAGTATTTT.

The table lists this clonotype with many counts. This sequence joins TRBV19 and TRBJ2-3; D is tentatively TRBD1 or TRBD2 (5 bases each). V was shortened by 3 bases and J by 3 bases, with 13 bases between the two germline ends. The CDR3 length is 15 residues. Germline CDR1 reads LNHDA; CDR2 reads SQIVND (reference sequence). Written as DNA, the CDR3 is TGTGCCAGTAGTATGTATCGGGGCCCGACAGATACGCAGTATTTT. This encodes CASSMYRGPTDTQYF.

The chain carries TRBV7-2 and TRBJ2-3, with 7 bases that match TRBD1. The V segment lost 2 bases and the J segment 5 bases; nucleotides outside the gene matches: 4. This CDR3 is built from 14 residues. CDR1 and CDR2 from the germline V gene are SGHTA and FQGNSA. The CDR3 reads CASSLTGAIDTQYF. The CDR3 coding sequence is TGTGCCAGCAGCTTAACAGGGGCGATAGATACGCAGTATTTT.

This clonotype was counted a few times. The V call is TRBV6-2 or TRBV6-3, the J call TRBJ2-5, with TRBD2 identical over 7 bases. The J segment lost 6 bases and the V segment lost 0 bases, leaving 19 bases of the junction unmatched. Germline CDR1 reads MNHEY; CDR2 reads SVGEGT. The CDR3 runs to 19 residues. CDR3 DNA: TGTGCCAGCAGTTACTCGAAGGGTACTAGCGCCTGGGGATCGAAGACCCAGTACTTC. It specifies CASSYSKGTSAWGSKTQYF.

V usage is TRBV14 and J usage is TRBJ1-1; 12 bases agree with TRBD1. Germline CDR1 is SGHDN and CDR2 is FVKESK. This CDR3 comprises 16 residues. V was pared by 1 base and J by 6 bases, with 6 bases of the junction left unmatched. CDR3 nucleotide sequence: TGTGCCAGCAGCCAAGGGGCCGGGACAGGGGGCTCTGAAGCTTTCTTT. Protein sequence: CASSQGAGTGGSEAFF.

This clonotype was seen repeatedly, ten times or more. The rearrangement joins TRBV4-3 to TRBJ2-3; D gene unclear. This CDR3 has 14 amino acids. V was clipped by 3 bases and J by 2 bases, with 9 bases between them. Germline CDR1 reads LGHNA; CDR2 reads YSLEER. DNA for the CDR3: TGCGCCAGCAGCCACCGTTTACTCACAGATACGCAGTATTTT. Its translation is CASSHRLLTDTQYF.

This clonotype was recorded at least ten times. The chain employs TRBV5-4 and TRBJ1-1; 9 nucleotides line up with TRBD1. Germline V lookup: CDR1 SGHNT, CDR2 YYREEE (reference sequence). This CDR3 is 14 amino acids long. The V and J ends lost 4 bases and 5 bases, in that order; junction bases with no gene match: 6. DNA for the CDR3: TGTGCCAGCAGCCATAACAGGGGGCAGACTGAAGCTTTCTTT. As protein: CASSHNRGQTEAFF.

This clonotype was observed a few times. This chain's CDR3 is CSARVGHAYTEAFF. In nucleotides, the CDR3 is TGCAGTGCTAGGGTAGGGCATGCGTACACTGAAGCTTTCTTT. This rearrangement joins TRBV20-1 to TRBJ1-1, with no clear D. V was pared by 3 bases and J by 3 bases, with 14 bases between. This CDR3 contains 14 residues. The germline CDR1 and CDR2 sequences are DFQATT and SNEGSKA (reference sequence).

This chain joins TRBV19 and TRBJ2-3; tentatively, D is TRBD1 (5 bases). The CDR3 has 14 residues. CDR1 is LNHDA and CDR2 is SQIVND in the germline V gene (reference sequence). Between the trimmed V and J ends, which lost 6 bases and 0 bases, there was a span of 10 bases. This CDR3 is CASSPPGSTDTQYF. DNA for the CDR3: TGTGCCAGTAGCCCCCCAGGGAGCACAGATACGCAGTATTTT.

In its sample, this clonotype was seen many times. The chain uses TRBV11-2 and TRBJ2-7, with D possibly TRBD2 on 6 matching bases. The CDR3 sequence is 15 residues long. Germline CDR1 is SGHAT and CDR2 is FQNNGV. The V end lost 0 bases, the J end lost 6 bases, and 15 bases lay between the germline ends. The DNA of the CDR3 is TGTGCCAGCAGCTTAGAGCCTAGCGCGATGGGCGAGCAGTACTTC. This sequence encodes CASSLEPSAMGEQYF.

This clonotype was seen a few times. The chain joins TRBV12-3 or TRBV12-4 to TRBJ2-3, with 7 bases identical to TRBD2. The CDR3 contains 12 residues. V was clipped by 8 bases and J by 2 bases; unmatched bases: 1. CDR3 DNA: TGTGCCAGCGGGAGGGACACAGATACGCAGTATTTT. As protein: CASGRDTDTQYF.

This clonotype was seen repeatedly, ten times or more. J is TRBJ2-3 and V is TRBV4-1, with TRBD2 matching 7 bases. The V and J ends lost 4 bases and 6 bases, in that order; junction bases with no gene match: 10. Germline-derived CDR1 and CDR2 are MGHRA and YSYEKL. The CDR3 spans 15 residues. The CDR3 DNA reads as TGCGCCAGCAGCCGCCTCTTAGGGGAGGGGGATACGCAGTATTTT. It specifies CASSRLLGEGDTQYF.

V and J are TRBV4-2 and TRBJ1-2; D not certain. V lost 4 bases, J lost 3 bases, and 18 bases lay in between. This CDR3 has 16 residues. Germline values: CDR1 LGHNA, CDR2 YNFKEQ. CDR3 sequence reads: CASSRSQTVQDYGYTF. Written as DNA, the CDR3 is TGTGCCAGCAGCCGATCGCAAACCGTACAAGACTATGGCTACACCTTC.

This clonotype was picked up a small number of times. The CDR3 spells CASSRPLGTQEQFF. As DNA, the CDR3 is TGTGCCAGCAGCCGACCGCTCGGGACTCAAGAGCAGTTCTTC. The V gene is TRBV7-2, the J gene TRBJ2-1, with a possible D match to TRBD2 (6 bases). The V end was cut by 5 bases, the J end by 10 bases, with 18 bases between. Germline lookup yields CDR1 SGHTA and CDR2 FQGNSA. This CDR3 is 14 amino acids long.

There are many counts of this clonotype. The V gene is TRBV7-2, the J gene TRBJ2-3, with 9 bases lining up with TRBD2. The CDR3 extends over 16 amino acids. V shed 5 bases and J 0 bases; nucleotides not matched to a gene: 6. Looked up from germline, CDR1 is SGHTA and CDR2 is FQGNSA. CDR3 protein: CASSAPSGISTDTQYF. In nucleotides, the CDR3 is TGTGCCAGCAGCGCCCCTAGCGGGATTAGCACAGATACGCAGTATTTT. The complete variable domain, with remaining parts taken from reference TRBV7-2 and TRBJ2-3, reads GAGVSQSPSNKVTEKGKDVELRCDPISGHTALYWYRQSLGQGLEFLIYFQGNSAPDKSGLPSDRFSAERTGGSVSTLTIQRTQQEDSAVYLCASSAPSGISTDTQYFGPGTRLTVL.